This TCR beta chain is drawn from a study of control samples from healthy donors and cancer patients. The CDR3 has 12 amino acids. The germline CDR1 and CDR2 sequences are KGHSH and LQKENI. V dropped 1 base and J dropped 1 base, with 1 base sitting between them. The protocol was immunoSEQ multiplex PCR, while the TCRdb copy is restricted to in-frame clones and leaves out a portion. There are under 60,000 clones in the sample; 85% to 95% occur only once, and roughly 4% lies in the top ten. The chain joins TRBV18 to TRBJ2-5; no clear D gene. Sample: blood. The sequence was collected from a man aged 30 to 39 in good health. The CDR3 DNA is TGTGCCAGCTCACCACTCCAAGAGACCCAGTACTTC. The encoded protein is CASSPLQETQYF.